The next 2 T cell receptor beta chains were all read from a single sample in a study of shared clonotypes between healthy human individuals. Repertoires were generated with immunoSEQ multiplex PCR, while TCRdb's copy carries only in-frame clones and drops some. This table holds 2 million to 2.5 million clones, about 94% found once. The sequencing sample was made of naive CD4+ T cells sorted from blood. The subset here: CD45RA+ positively selected. These TCRs come from a man in his late teens or twenties in good health.

The J gene is TRBJ2-7, the V gene TRBV6-5, with D possibly TRBD2 on 5 matching bases. V was cut by 6 bases and J by 2 bases, with 17 bases left in between. The germline V gene has CDR1 MNHEY and CDR2 SVGAGI. CDR3 length: 15 residues. The CDR3 here is CASSLWRGFTYEQYF. The CDR3 region has the DNA TGTGCCAGCAGCCTATGGCGAGGGTTTACCTACGAGCAGTACTTC.

J is TRBJ2-5 and V is TRBV12-5; 13 bases match TRBD2. Germline V gene data show CDR1 as LGHNT and CDR2 as FRNRAP. The CDR3 runs 16 residues. V dropped 7 bases and J dropped 1; count of bases not matched to a gene: 6. The CDR3 sequence is CASANRLAGGQETQYF. In nucleotides, the CDR3 is TGTGCTAGTGCCAACAGACTAGCGGGAGGCCAAGAGACCCAGTACTTC.